The clone carrying this T cell receptor beta chain came up many times. Its matching antigen is unknown. The data were obtained in a study of early T cells in non-severe SARS-CoV-2 infection. Background on the study: Bulk RNA from unsorted whole blood was sequenced; chains were unpaired. General study results and limits: VDJdb-based annotation leaned toward anti-spike CD8 responses and missed private and CD4 specificities.

Attachment of unique molecular identifiers to individual cDNA molecules was performed. TCRdb redid the calling of the 5' RACE reads with MiXCR, one entry per CDR3 protein. Among approximately 58,000 distinct CDR3 sequences listed, 6% to 7% were seen once. This CDR3 is built from 12 residues. Per the germline V gene, CDR1 is SGHTA and CDR2 is FQGNSA. The ends were cut back, 2 bases at V and 5 bases at J, with 6 bases in the middle. The sequenced sample was whole blood. This clonotype was sampled from an adult who was a healthcare worker with PCR-confirmed SARS-CoV-2 infection or an uninfected control (not recorded which). The rearrangement uses TRBV7-2 and TRBJ2-5, with D hard to call. As DNA, the CDR3 is TGTGCCAGCAGCTTAATGTACGAGACCCAGTACTTC. The encoded protein is CASSLMYETQYF.